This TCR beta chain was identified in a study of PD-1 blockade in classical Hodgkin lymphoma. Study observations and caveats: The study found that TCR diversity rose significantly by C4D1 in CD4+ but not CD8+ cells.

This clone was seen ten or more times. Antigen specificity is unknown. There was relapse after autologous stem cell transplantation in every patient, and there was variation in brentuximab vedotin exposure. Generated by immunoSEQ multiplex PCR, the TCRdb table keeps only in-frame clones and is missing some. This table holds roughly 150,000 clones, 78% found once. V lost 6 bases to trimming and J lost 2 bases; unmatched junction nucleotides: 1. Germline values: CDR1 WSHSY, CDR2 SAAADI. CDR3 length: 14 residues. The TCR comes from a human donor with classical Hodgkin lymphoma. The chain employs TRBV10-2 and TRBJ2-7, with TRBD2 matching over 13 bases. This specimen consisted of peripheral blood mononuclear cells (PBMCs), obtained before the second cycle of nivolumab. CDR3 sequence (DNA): TGCGCCAGCAGGACTAGCGGGGGGACCTACGAGCAGTACTTC. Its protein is CASRTSGGTYEQYF.